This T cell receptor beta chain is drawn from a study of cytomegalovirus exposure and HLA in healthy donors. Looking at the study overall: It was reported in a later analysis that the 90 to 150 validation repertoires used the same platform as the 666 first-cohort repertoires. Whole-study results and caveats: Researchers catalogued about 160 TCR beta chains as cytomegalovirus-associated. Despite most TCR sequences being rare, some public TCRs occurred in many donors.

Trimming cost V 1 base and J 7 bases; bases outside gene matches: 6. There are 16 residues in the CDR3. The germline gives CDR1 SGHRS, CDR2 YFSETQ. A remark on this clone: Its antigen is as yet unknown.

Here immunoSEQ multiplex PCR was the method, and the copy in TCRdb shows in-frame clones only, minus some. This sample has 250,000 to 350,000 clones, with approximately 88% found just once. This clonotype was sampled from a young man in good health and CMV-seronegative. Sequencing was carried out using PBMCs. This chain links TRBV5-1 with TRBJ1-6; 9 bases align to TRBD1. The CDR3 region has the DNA TGCGCCAGCAGCTTGTTCTCGGGGACAGGGAATTCACCCCTCCACTTT. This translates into CASSLFSGTGNSPLHF.